One and the same sample provided the 9 T cell receptor beta chains below, sequenced in a study of T-cell memory formation after mild COVID-19. From the 5' RACE reads, TCRdb called clonotypes with MiXCR, one entry per CDR3 protein. The sample yields 290,000 or so distinct CDR3 sequences, 15% to 20% seen once. Sequencing was done on a sample of PBMCs or a T cell subset sorted from them (not recorded which). These receptors were obtained from a man aged 18-30 years who had mild COVID-19 (a few samples of this study predate the infection). Cell type and time point are not known.

The table lists this clonotype with a few counts. The chain has TRBV7-2 and TRBJ1-2, with D possibly being TRBD1 (5 bases). The germline V and J ends were trimmed by 2 bases and 11 bases, with 12 bases remaining between them. The CDR3 spans 12 residues. The germline CDR1 and CDR2 sequences are SGHTA and FQGNSA. The CDR3 nucleotides are TGTGCCAGCAGCTTATATTCGGGGGGTTACACCTTC. It yields the protein CASSLYSGGYTF.

The table lists this clonotype with a few counts. This chain uses TRBV20-1 with TRBJ2-7; 10 nucleotides agree with TRBD2. CDR1 is DFQATT, CDR2 SNEGSKA, per germline (reference sequence). This CDR3 comprises 13 residues. Trimming cost V 5 bases and J 4 bases; bases outside gene matches: 5. The CDR3 nucleotides are TGCAGTGCTCTTAGCGGGGGGCCTTACGAGCAGTACGTC. This translates into CSALSGGPYEQYV.

This clonotype appeared a few times. This chain joins TRBV4-3 and TRBJ2-7; 7 bases are shared with TRBD2. After removal of 1 base from V and 12 bases from J, the junction contained 12 bases not matched to a gene. CDR3 length equals 14 residues. Germline V gene data show CDR1 as LGHNA and CDR2 as YSLEER. The DNA of the CDR3 is TGCGCCAGCAGCCAAGGTCTGGGGGACTACGTCCCGTACTTC. Translated: CASSQGLGDYVPYF.

This chain joins TRBV7-2 and TRBJ1-1; 7 positions match TRBD1. This CDR3 spans 15 amino acids. V lost 5 bases and J lost 1; bases outside the gene matches: 7. Germline CDR1 and CDR2: SGHTA and FQGNSA. CDR3 sequence: CASSPGQASNTEAFF. CDR3 DNA sequence: TGTGCCAGCAGCCCAGGACAGGCTTCGAACACTGAAGCTTTCTTT.

Ten or more counts support this clonotype. The CDR3: CASSRYGTGESPLHF. The CDR3 DNA reads TGTGCCAGCAGCCGGTACGGGACAGGCGAATCACCCCTCCACTTT. The J gene is TRBJ1-6, the V gene TRBV5-6, with 8 nucleotides matching TRBD1. CDR3 length: 15 amino acids. Germline CDR1 and CDR2: SGHDT and YYEEEE. The V gene end was trimmed by 4 bases and the J gene end by 10 bases; junction bases not matched to a gene: 10.

The chain employs TRBV7-9 and TRBJ1-1; D is possibly TRBD1 (6 bases). Trimming pared 2 bases from V and 6 bases from J, leaving 13 bases between. CDR1 is SEHNR and CDR2 is FQNEAQ in the germline V gene (reference sequence). This CDR3 has 14 amino acids. CDR3 in DNA: TGTGCCAGCAGCTTATGGGACAATAAGGCTGAAGCTTTCTTT. Residues: CASSLWDNKAEAFF.

J is TRBJ2-3 and V is TRBV7-3; TRBD2 might be the D (9 bases). Per germline, CDR1 SGHTA and CDR2 FQGTGA. V was pared by 10 bases and J by 4 bases, with 33 bases between. This CDR3 contains 19 residues. CDR3 in amino acids: CATSTRTGQLAGGPDTQYF. CDR3 coding DNA: TGTGCCACCAGTACCCGGACAGGGCAGCTGGCGGGGGGGCCAGATACGCAGTATTTT.

This clonotype was observed a handful of times. This rearrangement joins TRBV12-3 or TRBV12-4 to TRBJ1-1; the match to TRBD1 covers 10 bases. With 7 bases clipped from V and 4 bases from J, the junction kept 3 bases outside the gene matches. The CDR3 runs 13 residues. As DNA, the CDR3 is TGTGCCAGCACCAGGGACAGGGGCACTGAAGCTTTCTTT. This encodes CASTRDRGTEAFF.

The rearrangement links TRBV12-3 or TRBV12-4 to TRBJ1-2; 7 positions match TRBD1. The CDR3 runs 14 residues. The V segment lost 3 bases and the J segment 8 bases; nucleotides outside the gene matches: 9. For the CDR3, the DNA is TGTGCCAGCAGTTTGCTGGACCAGGGGGGAGGCTACACCTTC. Translating gives CASSLLDQGGGYTF.